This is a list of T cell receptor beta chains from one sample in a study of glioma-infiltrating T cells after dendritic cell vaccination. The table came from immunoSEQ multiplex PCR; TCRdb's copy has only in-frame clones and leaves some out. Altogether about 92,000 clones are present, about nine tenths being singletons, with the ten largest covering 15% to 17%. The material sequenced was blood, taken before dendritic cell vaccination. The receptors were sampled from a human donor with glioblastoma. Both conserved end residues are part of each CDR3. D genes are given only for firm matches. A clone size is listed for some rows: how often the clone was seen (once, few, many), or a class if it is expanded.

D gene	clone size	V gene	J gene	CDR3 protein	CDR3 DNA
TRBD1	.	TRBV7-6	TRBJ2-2	CASSPGQGGGGELFF	TGTGCCAGCAGCCCCGGACAGGGTGGAGGCGGGGAGCTGTTTTTT
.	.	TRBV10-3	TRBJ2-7	CAIRDSLNLSEQYF	TGTGCCATCAGGGACAGTCTAAACCTCAGCGAGCAGTACTTC
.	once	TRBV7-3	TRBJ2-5	CASSLARNETQYF	TGTGCCAGCAGCTTAGCTAGGAATGAGACCCAGTACTTC
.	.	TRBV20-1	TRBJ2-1	CSAIRYNEQFF	TGCAGTGCCATTAGATACAATGAGCAGTTCTTC
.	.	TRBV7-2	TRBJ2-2	CASSSPPNTGELFF	TGTGCCAGCAGCTCCCCCCCAAACACCGGGGAGCTGTTTTTT
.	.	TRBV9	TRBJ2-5	CASSLPVGATQETQYF	TGTGCCAGCAGTTTGCCCGTAGGAGCGACCCAAGAGACCCAGTACTTC
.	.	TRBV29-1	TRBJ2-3	CSADLADTQYF	TGCAGCGCTGACTTAGCAGATACGCAGTATTTT
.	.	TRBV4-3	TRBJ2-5	CASSQDGPGGETQYF	TGCGCCAGCAGCCAAGATGGACCCGGAGGGGAGACCCAGTACTTC
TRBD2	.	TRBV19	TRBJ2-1	CASSIFLKGLASYNEQFF	TGTGCCAGTAGTATCTTCCTGAAGGGACTAGCGAGTTACAATGAGCAGTTCTTC
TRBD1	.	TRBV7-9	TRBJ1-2	CASSLGAGGSNYGYTF	TGTGCCAGCAGCTTAGGGGCAGGGGGCTCTAACTATGGCTACACCTTC
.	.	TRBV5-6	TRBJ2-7	CASSSLDDRLPYEQYF	TGTGCCAGCAGCTCGTTGGATGACAGGCTACCCTACGAGCAGTACTTC
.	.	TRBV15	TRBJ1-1	CATSRSLAMNTEAFF	TGTGCCACCAGCAGATCACTTGCCATGAACACTGAAGCTTTCTTT